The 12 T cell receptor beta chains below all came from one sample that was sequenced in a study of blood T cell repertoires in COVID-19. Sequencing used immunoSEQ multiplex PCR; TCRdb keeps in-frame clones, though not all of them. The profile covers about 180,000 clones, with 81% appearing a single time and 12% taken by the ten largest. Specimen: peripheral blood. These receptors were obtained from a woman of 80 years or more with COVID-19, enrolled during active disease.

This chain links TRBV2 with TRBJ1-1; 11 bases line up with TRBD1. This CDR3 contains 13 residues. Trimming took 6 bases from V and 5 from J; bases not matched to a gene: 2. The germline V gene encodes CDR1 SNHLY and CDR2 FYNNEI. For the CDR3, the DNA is TGTGCCAGCAGCGGACAGGGGGCGACTGAAGCTTTCTTT. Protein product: CASSGQGATEAFF. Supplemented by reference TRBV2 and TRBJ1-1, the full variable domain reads EPEVTQTPSHQVTQMGQEVILRCVPISNHLYFYWYRQILGQKVEFLVSFYNNEISEKSEIFDDQFSVERPDGSNFTLKIRSTKLEDSAMYFCASSGQGATEAFFGQGTRLTVV.

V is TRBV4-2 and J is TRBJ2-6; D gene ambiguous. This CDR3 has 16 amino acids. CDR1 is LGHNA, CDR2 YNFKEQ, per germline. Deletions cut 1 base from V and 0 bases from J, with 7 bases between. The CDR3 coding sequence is TGTGCCAGCAGCCAAGTGGTGGCCTCTGGGGCCAACGTCCTGACTTTC. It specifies CASSQVVASGANVLTF.

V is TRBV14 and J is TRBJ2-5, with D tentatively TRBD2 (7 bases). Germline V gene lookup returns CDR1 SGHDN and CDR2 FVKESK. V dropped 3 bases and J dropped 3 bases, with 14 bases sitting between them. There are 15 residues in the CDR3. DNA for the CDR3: TGTGCCAGCAGCCACCTGGGGGGGGCGAAAGAGACCCAGTACTTC. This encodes CASSHLGGAKETQYF.

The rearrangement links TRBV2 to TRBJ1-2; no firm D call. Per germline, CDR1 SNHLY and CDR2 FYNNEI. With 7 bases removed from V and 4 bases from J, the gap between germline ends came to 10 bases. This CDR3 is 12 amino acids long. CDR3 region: CASKEATYGYTF. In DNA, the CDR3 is TGTGCCAGCAAGGAGGCGACCTATGGCTACACCTTC.

CDR3 sequence: CASSEGDRRNEKLFF. CDR3 DNA sequence: TGTGCCAGCAGTGAAGGGGACAGGAGGAATGAAAAACTGTTTTTT. This rearrangement joins TRBV6-1 to TRBJ1-4; 8 bases map to TRBD1. The CDR3 contains 15 residues. Trimming cost V 1 base and J 5 bases; bases outside gene matches: 3. Germline-derived CDR1 and CDR2 are MNHNS and SASEGT.

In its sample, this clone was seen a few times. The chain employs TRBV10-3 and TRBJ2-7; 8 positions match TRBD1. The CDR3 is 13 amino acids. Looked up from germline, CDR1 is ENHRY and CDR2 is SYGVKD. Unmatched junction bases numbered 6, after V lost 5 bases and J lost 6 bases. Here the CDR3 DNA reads TGTGCCATCAGTCAGAGGACAGGGAGCGAGCAGTACTTC. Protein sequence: CAISQRTGSEQYF.

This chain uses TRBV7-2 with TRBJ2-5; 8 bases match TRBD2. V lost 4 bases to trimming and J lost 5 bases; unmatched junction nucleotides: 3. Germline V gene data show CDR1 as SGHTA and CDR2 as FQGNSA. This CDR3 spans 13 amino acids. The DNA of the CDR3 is TGTGCCAGCAGCTGGGGACTAGGGGAGACCCAGTACTTC. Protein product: CASSWGLGETQYF.

The CDR3 DNA follows: TGTGCCAGCAGCTTTGGAAATGGGGCTCAGCCCCAGCATTTT. Translation gives CASSFGNGAQPQHF. The chain uses TRBV7-9 and TRBJ1-5; perhaps TRBD1 as D (5 bases). CDR1 is SEHNR and CDR2 is FQNEAQ in the germline V gene (reference sequence). CDR3 length: 14 amino acids. V was pared by 3 bases and J by 6 bases, with 12 bases between.

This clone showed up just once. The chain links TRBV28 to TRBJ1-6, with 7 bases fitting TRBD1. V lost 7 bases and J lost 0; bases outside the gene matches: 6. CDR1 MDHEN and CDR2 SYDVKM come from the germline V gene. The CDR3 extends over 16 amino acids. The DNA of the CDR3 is TGTGCCAGCATCCAGGGACAGAGCTCCTATAATTCACCCCTCCACTTT. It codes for CASIQGQSSYNSPLHF.

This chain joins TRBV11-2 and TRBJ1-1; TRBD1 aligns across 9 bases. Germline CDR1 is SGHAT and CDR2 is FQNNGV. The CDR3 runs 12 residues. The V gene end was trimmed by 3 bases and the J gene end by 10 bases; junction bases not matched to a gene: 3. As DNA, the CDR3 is TGTGCCAGCAGCTTCGGACAGGGGAGAGCTTTCTTT. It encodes CASSFGQGRAFF.

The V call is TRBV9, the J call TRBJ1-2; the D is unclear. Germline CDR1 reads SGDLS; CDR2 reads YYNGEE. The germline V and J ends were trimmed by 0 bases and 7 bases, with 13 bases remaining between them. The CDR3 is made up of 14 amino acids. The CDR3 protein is CASSVGEGYIGYTF. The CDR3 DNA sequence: TGTGCCAGCAGCGTAGGAGAGGGCTATATTGGCTACACCTTC. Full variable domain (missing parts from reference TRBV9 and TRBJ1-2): DSGVTQTPKHLITATGQRVTLRCSPRSGDLSVYWYQQSLDQGLQFLIQYYNGEERAKGNILERFSAQQFPDLHSELNLSSLELGDSALYFCASSVGEGYIGYTFGSGTRLTVV.

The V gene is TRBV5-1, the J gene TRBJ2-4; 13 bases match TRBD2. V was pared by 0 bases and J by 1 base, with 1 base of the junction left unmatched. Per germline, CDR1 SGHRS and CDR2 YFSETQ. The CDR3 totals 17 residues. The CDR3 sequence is CASSLGLAGGAKNIQYF. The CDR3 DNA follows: TGCGCCAGCAGCTTGGGACTAGCGGGGGGCGCCAAAAACATTCAGTACTTC.